This note documents a single TCR beta chain sequence. Trimming shortened V by 3 bases and J by 1 base, and 12 bases separated the two germline ends. Germline V lookup: CDR1 LGHNA, CDR2 YNFKEQ. CDR3 size: 15 residues. These data belong to a study of shared clonotypes between healthy human individuals. Libraries were prepared by immunoSEQ multiplex PCR; TCRdb keeps only in-frame clonotypes and omits some of them. Here the sample spans around 500,000 clones, around 73% being singletons. The chain has TRBV4-2 and TRBJ1-2; D not resolved. The sample comprised PBMCs. The sequence came from a woman between 40 and 55 years old in good health. Some clones in this sample may be carry-over from other donors' samples. The CDR3 sequence: CASSQASGSNYGYTF. Here the CDR3 DNA reads TGTGCCAGCAGCCAGGCCTCCGGGAGTAACTATGGCTACACCTTC.